This T cell receptor beta chain derives from a study of blood T cells in healthy people across ages. Study details: Researchers report that template switching captured about one barcoded beta molecule per two T cells. Study-level results: Conclusively comparing naive with antigen-experienced cells was impossible with unsorted PBMCs.

Primers used in a second PCR of about 7 to 12 cycles were a sample-barcoded 5' primer and a J-beta primer mix. MiXCR, applied by TCRdb to the 5' RACE reads, yields one record per CDR3 protein. Found here are approximately 1.5 million distinct CDR3 sequences, approximately 43% of them singletons; the top ten hold around 4%. Only a few counts were recorded for this clonotype. Its antigen is not known. Roughly 9 milliliters of peripheral blood were drawn from each donor. Each sample used at least 6 million PBMCs. The V gene's germline CDR1 is MNHEY and CDR2 SMNVEV (reference sequence). V was shortened by 0 bases and J by 6 bases, with 8 bases between the two germline ends. The CDR3 covers 13 residues.

The origin of this receptor is a woman between 18 and 29 years old in good health. Sample: blood. The rearrangement links TRBV27 to TRBJ1-2, with no clear D. CDR3 sequence (DNA): TGTGCCAGCAGTTTATCCCCGATGGATGGCTACACCTTC. Translated: CASSLSPMDGYTF.